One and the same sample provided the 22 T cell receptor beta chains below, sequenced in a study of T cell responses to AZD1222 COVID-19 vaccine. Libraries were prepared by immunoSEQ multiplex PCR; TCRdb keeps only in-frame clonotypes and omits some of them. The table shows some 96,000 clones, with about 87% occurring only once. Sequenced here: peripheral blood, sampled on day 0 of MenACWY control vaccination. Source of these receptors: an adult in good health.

CDR3 sequence: CASSRDSNSPLHF. CDR3 DNA: TGTGCCAGCAGCCGAGACTCAAATTCACCCCTCCACTTT. The chain combines TRBV14 with TRBJ1-6; D is undetermined. Germline V gene data show CDR1 as SGHDN and CDR2 as FVKESK. The V end lost 4 bases, the J end lost 7 bases, and 8 bases lay between the germline ends. The CDR3 spans 13 residues.

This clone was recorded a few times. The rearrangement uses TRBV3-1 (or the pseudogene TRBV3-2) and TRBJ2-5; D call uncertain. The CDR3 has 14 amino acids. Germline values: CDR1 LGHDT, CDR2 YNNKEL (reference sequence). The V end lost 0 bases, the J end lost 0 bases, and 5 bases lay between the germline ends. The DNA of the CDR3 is TGTGCCAGCAGCCAAGACAAAAACCAAGAGACCCAGTACTTC. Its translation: CASSQDKNQETQYF.

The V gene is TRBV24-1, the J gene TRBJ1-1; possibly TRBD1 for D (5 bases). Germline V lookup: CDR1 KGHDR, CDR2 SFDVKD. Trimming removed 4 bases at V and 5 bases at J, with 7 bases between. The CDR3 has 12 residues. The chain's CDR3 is CATSEAGTEAFF. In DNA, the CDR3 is TGTGCCACCAGTGAGGCAGGGACTGAAGCTTTCTTT.

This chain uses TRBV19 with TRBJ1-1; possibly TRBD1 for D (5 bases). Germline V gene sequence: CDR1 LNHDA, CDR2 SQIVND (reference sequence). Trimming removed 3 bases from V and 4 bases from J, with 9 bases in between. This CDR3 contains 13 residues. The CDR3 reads CASSMGRGTEAFF. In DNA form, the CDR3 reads TGTGCCAGTAGTATGGGGCGGGGCACTGAAGCTTTCTTT.

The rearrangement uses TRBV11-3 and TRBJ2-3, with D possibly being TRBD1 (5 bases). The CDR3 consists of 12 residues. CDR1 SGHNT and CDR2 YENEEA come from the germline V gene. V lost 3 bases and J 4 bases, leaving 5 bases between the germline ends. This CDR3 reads CASSFRADTQYF. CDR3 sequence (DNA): TGTGCCAGCAGCTTCAGGGCAGATACGCAGTATTTT.

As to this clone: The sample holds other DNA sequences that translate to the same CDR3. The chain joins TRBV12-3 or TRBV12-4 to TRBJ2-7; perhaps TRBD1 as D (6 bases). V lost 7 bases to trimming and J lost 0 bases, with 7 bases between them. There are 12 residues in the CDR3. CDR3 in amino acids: CASKTGSYEQYF. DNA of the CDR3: TGTGCCAGCAAGACAGGCTCCTACGAGCAGTACTTC.

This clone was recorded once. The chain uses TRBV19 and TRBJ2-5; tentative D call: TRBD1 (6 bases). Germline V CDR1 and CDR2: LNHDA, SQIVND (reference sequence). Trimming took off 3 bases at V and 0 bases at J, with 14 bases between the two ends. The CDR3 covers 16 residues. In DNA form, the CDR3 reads TGTGCCAGTAGTATCGGAGGCAGGGGAGACCAAGAGACCCAGTACTTC. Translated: CASSIGGRGDQETQYF.

CDR3 amino acids: CASSLVFSDRGNSPLHF. The CDR3 coding sequence is TGTGCCAGCAGCTTGGTTTTCTCGGACAGGGGAAATTCACCCCTCCACTTT. The rearrangement uses TRBV5-8 and TRBJ1-6; 9 positions match TRBD1. Germline V lookup: CDR1 SGHTS, CDR2 YDEGEE. The V segment lost 0 bases and the J segment 7 bases; nucleotides outside the gene matches: 8. This CDR3 contains 17 residues.

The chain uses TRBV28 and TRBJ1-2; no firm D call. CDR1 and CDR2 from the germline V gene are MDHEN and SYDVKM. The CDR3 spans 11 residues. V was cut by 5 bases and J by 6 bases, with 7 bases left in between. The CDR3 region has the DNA TGTGCCAGCAGTCGGCAAGATGGCTACACCTTC. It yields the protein CASSRQDGYTF.

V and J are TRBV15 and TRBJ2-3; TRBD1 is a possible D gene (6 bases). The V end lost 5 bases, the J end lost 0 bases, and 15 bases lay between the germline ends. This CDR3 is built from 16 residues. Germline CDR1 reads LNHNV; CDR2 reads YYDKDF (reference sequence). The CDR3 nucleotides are TGTGCCACCAGCCCGGACAGTCCCTATAGCACAGATACGCAGTATTTT. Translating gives CATSPDSPYSTDTQYF.

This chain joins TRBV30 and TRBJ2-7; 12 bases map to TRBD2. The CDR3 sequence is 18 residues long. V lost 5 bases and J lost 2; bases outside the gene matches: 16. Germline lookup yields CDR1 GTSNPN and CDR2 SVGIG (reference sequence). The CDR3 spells CAWARRGLRTSGTYEQYF. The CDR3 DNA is TGTGCCTGGGCAAGGCGGGGTCTACGGACTAGCGGGACCTACGAGCAGTACTTC.

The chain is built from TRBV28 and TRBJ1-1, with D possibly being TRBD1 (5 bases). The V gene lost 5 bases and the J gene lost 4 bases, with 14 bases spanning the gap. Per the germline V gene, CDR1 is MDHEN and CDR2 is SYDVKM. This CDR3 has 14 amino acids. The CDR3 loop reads CASSPGGRGTEAFF. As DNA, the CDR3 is TGTGCCAGCAGTCCCGGGGGGAGGGGCACTGAAGCTTTCTTT.

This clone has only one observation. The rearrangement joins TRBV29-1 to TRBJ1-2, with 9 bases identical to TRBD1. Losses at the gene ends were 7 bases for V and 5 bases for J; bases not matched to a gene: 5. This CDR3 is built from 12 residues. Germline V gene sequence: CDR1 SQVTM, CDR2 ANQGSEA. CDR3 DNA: TGCAGCGCCGACAGGGGGGAGTATGGCTACACCTTC. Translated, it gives CSADRGEYGYTF. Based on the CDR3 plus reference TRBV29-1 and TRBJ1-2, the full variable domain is SAVISQKPSRDICQRGTSLTIQCQVDSQVTMMFWYRQQPGQSLTLIATANQGSEATYESGFVIDKFPISRPNLTFSTLTVSNMSPEDSSIYLCSADRGEYGYTFGSGTRLTVV.

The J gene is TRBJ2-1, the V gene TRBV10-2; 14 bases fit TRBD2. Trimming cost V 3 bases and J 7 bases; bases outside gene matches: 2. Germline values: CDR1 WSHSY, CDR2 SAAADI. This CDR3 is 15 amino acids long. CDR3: CASSDRLAGGNEQFF. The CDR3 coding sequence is TGCGCCAGCAGTGACCGACTAGCGGGAGGGAATGAGCAGTTCTTC.

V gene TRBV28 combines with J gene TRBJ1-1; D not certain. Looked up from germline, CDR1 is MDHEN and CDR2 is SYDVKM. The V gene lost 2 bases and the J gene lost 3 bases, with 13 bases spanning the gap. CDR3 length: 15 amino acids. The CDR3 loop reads CASSLPGEYDTEAFF. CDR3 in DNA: TGTGCCAGCAGTTTACCTGGGGAGTACGACACTGAAGCTTTCTTT.

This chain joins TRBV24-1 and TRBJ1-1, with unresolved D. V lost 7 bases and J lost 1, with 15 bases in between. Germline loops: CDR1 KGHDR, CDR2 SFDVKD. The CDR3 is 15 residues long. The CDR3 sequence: CATRGAGEPNTEAFF. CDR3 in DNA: TGTGCCACCAGGGGAGCAGGCGAACCGAACACTGAAGCTTTCTTT.

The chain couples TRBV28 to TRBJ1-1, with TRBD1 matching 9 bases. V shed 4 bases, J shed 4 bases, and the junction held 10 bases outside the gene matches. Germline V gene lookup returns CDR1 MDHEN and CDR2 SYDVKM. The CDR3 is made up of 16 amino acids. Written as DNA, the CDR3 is TGTGCCAGCAGTTCCCAGTGGACAGGGGAGAGCACTGAAGCTTTCTTT. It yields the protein CASSSQWTGESTEAFF.

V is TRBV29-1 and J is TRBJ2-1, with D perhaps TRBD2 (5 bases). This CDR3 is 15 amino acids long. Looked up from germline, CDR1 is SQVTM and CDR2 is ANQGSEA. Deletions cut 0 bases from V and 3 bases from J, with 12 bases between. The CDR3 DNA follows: TGCAGCGTTGAAGATAGGAAGCGGTACTACAATGAGCAGTTCTTC. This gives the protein CSVEDRKRYYNEQFF.

The CDR3 loop reads CASSMGGRGLGGNQPQHF. The CDR3 DNA sequence: TGTGCCAGTAGTATGGGCGGCAGGGGTCTTGGGGGCAATCAGCCCCAGCATTTT. This chain links TRBV19 with TRBJ1-5, with D tentatively TRBD1 (6 bases). Germline CDR1 LNHDA, CDR2 SQIVND (reference sequence). This CDR3 is built from 18 residues. The ends were cut back, 3 bases at V and 2 bases at J, with 20 bases in the middle.

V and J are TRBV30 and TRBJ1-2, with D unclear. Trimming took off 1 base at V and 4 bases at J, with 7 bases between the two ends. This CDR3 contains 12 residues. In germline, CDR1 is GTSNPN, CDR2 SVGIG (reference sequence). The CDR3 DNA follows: TGTGCCTGGAGTGACCGCCGCTATGGCTACACCTTC. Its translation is CAWSDRRYGYTF.

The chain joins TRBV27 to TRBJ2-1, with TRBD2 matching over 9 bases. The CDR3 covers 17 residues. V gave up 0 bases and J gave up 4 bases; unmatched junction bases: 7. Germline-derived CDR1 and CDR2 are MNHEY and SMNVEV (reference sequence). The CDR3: CASSLSSSGAPYNEQFF. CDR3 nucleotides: TGTGCCAGCAGTTTATCCTCTAGCGGGGCCCCTTACAATGAGCAGTTCTTC.

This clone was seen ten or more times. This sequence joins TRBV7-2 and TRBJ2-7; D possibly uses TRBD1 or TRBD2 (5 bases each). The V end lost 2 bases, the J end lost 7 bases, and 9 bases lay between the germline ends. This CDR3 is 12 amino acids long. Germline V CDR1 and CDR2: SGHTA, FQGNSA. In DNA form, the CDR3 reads TGTGCCAGCAGCTTATATGGGGGTGAGCAGTACTTC. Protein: CASSLYGGEQYF.